Described below is a single T cell receptor beta chain sequence and its context. The data originate from a study of blood T cell repertoires in COVID-19. Study-wide background: From the United States, Italy and Spain came samples of acute and convalescent COVID-19. The analysed material was cDNA or gDNA that came from T cells, B-cell-depleted T cells, or PBMCs.

The data were produced by immunoSEQ multiplex PCR, yet TCRdb's version contains in-frame clones alone and is incomplete. Counted here are under 200,000 clones, around four fifths occurring once; the ten biggest clones make up approximately 4.7%. The CDR3 sequence is 13 residues long. The germline gives CDR1 SGHDT, CDR2 YYEEEE. Deletions cut 1 base from V and 7 bases from J, with 12 bases between. Individuals drawn from 24 US areas were about 18 to 100 years old. This chain connects TRBV5-6 to TRBJ2-7; tentative D call: TRBD2 (5 bases). This TCR was recovered from a woman aged 50 to 60 who had recovered from COVID-19. The material sequenced was PBMCs or T cells enriched from blood (not recorded which). CDR3 sequence: CASSLNRGGEQYV. The CDR3 nucleotides read TGTGCCAGCAGCTTGAATCGGGGTGGAGAGCAGTACGTC.